This T cell receptor beta chain is from a study of OX40 agonist ivuxolimab in advanced cancers. Study background: Patients in dose escalation had liver, melanoma, kidney or head and neck cancers. Whole-study results and caveats: Not determined was the antigen specificity of the expanded peripheral T cells. With doses of 0.1 to 3.0 mg/kg, CD4+ and CD8+ blood T cells had undergone clonal expansion by week 6.

The CDR3 extends over 14 amino acids. V gave up 6 bases and J gave up 3 bases, with 14 bases separating them. The germline V gene encodes CDR1 MNHEY and CDR2 SVGAGI. For this clone: Its target is not known.

Assay used: immunoSEQ multiplex PCR; TCRdb lists only in-frame clones, some missing. The sample lists tens of thousands of clones, roughly 90% occurring once. The receptor was isolated from an adult with an advanced solid tumor such as melanoma, head and neck, liver or kidney cancer. Sequences were derived from CD4+ or CD8+ T cells sorted from blood, sampled in a trial of the OX40 agonist ivuxolimab. V is TRBV6-5 and J is TRBJ1-2; a possible D gene is TRBD1 (5 bases). The CDR3 is CASSRAEGDYGYTF. CDR3 DNA sequence: TGTGCCAGCAGCCGCGCAGAAGGGGACTATGGCTACACCTTC.